This section outlines one T cell receptor (beta chain) sequence together with its context. Following a re-call of the 5' RACE reads, TCRdb has one entry per CDR3 protein and lacks DNA. In all, the sample yields 440,000 or so distinct CDR3 sequences. Germline V gene sequence: CDR1 MNHNY, CDR2 SVGAGI (reference sequence). The CDR3 is made up of 14 amino acids. The source of the sample is a study of monozygotic twins with inflammatory bowel disease. This chain links TRBV6-6 with TRBJ2-7; TCRdb reports TRBD2, a call that lacks DNA to check it against. Sequencing was carried out using blood. This clonotype was sampled from a human donor with ulcerative colitis or Crohn's disease, or a healthy co-twin of an affected twin (not recorded which). The CDR3 sequence is CASSSSGGPSEQYF.